This T cell receptor beta chain emerged from a study of cytomegalovirus exposure and HLA in healthy donors. This clone appeared once. No antigen is known for it. V lost 0 bases and J 1 base, leaving 8 bases between the germline ends. The CDR3 contains 15 residues. Germline CDR1 reads SGHTA; CDR2 reads FQGNSA. The data were produced by immunoSEQ multiplex PCR, yet TCRdb's version contains in-frame clones alone and is incomplete. The sample contains under 95,000 clones, roughly 94% of which appear only once. Study observations and caveats: Some public TCRs appeared in many individuals, while most sequences were rare. The listing of 150 to 200 TCR beta chains classed them as cytomegalovirus-associated.

This clonotype originated in a woman between 18 and 30 years old in good health and CMV-seropositive. Sequenced sample: PBMCs. The chain uses TRBV7-2 and TRBJ2-3; D not certain. CDR3 sequence (DNA): TGTGCCAGCAGCTTAGCTAGTCTCCGCACAGATACGCAGTATTTT. Its protein product is CASSLASLRTDTQYF.